The entry below gives a single T cell receptor (beta chain) sequence along with its context. Its specificity is unknown. This record belongs to a study of T-cell reconstitution after alpha-beta-depleted transplantation in children. General study findings and limits: The high TCRbeta diversity at day 60 in some patients came from surviving recipient T cells and thymic progenitors. Expanded graft clones, several hundred of them, were reportedly the source of alpha-beta T cells about two months after transplant. A year had passed since transplant, and T-cell counts and diversity by then came mostly from newly produced T cells.

The TCRbeta library was prepared with unique molecular identifiers. TCRdb re-derived calls from the PCR reads in MiXCR, one entry per CDR3 protein. The table records 600,000 to 700,000 distinct CDR3 sequences, about an eighth of them present only once. The ends were cut back, 0 bases at V and 9 bases at J, with 18 bases in the middle. From germline, CDR1 is DFQATT and CDR2 SNEGSKA (reference sequence). This CDR3 comprises 16 residues. Source: PBMCs, taken before TCRalphabeta/CD19-depleted stem cell transplant. The clonotype originates from a girl aged 2-9 years with congenital amegakaryocytic thrombocytopenia, due to receive a stem cell transplant. The chain couples TRBV20-1 to TRBJ1-6; D not resolved. The CDR3 DNA is TGCAGTGCTAGAGATCCCGCAACTCAAGGTGGTTCACCCCTCCACTTT. Protein product: CSARDPATQGGSPLHF.